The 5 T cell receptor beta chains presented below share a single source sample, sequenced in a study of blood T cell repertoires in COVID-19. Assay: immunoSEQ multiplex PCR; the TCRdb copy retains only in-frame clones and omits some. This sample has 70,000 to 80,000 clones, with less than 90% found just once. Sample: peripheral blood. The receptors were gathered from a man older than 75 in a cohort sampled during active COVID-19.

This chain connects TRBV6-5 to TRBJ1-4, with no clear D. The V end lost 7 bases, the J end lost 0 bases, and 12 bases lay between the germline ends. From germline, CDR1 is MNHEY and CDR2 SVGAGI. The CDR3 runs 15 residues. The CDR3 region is CASTLGGATNEKLFF. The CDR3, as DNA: TGTGCCAGCACGCTAGGAGGTGCAACTAATGAAAAACTGTTTTTT.

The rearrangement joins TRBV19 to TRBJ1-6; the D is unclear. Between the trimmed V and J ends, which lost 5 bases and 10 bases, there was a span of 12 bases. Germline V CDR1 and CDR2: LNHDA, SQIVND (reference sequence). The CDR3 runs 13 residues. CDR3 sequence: CASSPRGRSPLHF. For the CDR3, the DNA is TGTGCCAGTAGTCCCCGGGGTCGATCACCCCTCCACTTT.

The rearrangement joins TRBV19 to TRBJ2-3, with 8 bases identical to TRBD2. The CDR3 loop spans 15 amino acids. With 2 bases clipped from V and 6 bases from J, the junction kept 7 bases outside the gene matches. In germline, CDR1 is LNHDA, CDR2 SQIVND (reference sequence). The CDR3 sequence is CASSISGLVLDTQYF. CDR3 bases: TGTGCCAGTAGTATATCGGGACTAGTACTCGATACGCAGTATTTT.

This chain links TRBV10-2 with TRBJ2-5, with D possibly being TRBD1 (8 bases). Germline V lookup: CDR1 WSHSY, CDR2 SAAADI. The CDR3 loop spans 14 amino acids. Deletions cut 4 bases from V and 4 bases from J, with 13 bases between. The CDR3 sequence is CASSVTGGGETQYF. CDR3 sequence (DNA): TGCGCCAGCAGTGTAACAGGGGGGGGAGAGACCCAGTACTTC.

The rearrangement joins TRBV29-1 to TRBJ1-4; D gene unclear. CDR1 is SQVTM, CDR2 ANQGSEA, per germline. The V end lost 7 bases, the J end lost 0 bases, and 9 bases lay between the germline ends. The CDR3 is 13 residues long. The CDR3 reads CSARRATNEKLFF. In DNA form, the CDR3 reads TGCAGCGCCCGGAGGGCAACTAATGAAAAACTGTTTTTT.